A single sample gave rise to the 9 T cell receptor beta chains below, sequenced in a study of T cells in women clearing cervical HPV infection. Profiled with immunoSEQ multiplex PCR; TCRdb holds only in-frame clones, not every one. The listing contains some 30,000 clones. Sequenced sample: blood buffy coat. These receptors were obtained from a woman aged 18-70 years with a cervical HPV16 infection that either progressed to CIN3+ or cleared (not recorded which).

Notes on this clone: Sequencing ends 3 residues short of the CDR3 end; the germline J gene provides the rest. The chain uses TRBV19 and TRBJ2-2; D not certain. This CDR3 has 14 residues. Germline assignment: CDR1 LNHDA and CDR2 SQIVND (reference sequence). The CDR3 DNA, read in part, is TGTGCCAGTAGTATAGACTGGGCACCTGAAAAG. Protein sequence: CASSIDWAPEK. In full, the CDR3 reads CASSIDWAPEKLFF.

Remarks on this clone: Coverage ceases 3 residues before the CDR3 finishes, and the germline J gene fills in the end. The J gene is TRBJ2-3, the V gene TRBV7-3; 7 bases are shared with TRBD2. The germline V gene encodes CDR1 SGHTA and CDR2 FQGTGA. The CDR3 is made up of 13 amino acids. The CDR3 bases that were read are TGTGCCAGCAGCTTAGGGGGGGGTCAGCCG. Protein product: CASSLGGGQP. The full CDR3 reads CASSLGGGQPQYF.

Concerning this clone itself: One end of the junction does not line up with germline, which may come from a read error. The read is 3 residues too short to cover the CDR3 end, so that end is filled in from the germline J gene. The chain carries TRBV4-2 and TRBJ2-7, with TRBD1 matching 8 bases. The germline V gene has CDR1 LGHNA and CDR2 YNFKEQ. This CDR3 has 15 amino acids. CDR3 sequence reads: CASSQDRGPTYEQYF. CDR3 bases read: TGCGCCAGCAGCCAAGACAGGGGCCCGACCTACGAG.

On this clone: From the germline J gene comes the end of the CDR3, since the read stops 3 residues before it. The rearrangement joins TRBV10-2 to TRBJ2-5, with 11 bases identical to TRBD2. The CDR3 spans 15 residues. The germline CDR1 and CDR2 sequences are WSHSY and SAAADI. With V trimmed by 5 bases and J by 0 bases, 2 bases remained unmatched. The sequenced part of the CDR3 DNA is TGCGCCAGCAGTCGACTAGCGGGGTACCAAGAGACC. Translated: CASSRLAGYQET. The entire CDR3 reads CASSRLAGYQETQYF.

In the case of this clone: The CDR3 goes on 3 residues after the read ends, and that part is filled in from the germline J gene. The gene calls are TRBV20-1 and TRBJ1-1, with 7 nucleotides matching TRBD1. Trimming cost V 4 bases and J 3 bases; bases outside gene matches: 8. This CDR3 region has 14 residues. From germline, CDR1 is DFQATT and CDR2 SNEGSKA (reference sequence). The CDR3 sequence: CSAKLQGVDTEAFF. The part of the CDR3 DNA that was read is TGCAGTGCTAAACTCCAGGGGGTGGACACTGAA.

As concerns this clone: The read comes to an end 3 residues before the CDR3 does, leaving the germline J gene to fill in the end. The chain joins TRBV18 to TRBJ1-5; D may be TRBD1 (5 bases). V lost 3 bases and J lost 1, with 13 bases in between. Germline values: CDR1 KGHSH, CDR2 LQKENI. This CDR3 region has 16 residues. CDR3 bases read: TGTGCCAGCTCACCTGCGACAGCAGGGAGCAATCAGCCC. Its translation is CASSPATAGSNQP. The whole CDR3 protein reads CASSPATAGSNQPQHF. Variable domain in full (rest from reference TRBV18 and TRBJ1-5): NAGVMQNPRHLVRRRGQEARLRCSPMKGHSHVYWYRQLPEEGLKFMVYLQKENIIDESGMPKERFSAEFPKEGPSILRIQQVVRGDSAAYFCASSPATAGSNQPQHFGDGTRLSIL.

CDR3 bases read: TGTGCCAGCTCGCAGACTAGCGGCTACGAG. This encodes CASSQTSGYE. Given in full, the CDR3 is CASSQTSGYEQYF. The chain couples TRBV18 to TRBJ2-7; 9 nucleotides line up with TRBD2. Sequencing ends 3 residues short of the CDR3 end; the germline J gene provides the rest. CDR1 is KGHSH, CDR2 LQKENI, per germline. After removal of 6 bases from V and 3 bases from J, the junction contained 3 bases not matched to a gene. This CDR3 has 13 amino acids.

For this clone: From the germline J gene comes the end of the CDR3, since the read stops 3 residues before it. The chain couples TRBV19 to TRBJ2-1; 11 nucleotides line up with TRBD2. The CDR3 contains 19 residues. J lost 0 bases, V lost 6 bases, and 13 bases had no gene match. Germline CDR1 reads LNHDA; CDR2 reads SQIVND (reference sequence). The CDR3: CASSLGTSGGRGSYNEQFF. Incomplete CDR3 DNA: TGTGCCAGTAGCCTAGGGACTAGCGGAGGGAGAGGCTCCTACAATGAG.

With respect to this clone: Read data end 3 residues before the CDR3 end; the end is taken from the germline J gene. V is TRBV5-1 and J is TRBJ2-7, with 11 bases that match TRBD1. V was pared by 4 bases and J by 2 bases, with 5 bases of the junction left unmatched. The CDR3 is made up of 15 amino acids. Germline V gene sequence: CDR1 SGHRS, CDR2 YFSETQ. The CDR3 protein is CASSPGQGATYEQYF. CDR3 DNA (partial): TGCGCCAGCAGCCCAGGACAGGGGGCGACCTACGAG.